The present entry profiles one TCR beta chain with its context. These data originate in a study of T cell responses to AZD1222 COVID-19 vaccine. Study as a whole: Pooling was applied to second doses at about 4 or about 12 weeks.

V lost 7 bases and J lost 4; bases outside the gene matches: 5. The CDR3 loop spans 15 amino acids. Germline CDR1 KGHDR, CDR2 SFDVKD. The assay was immunoSEQ multiplex PCR, and TCRdb's table has in-frame clones only and misses some. The sample lists approximately 100,000 clones, 85% to 90% occurring once. The sequencing used peripheral blood, collected on day 0 of AZD1222 vaccination. The TCR originated in an adult in good health. This rearrangement joins TRBV24-1 to TRBJ2-1, with TRBD2 matching over 11 bases. The CDR3 here is CATSSSGGGYNEQFF. The CDR3 DNA follows: TGTGCCACCAGCAGTAGCGGGGGGGGATACAATGAGCAGTTCTTC.